These T cell receptor beta chains were read from a single sample in a study of cytomegalovirus exposure and HLA in healthy donors. The assay was immunoSEQ multiplex PCR, and TCRdb's table has in-frame clones only and misses some. The repertoire consists of 250,000 or so clones, with roughly 87% occurring once and the leading ten covering around 13%. The sequencing input was PBMCs. These receptors all come from a man aged 18 to 29 in good health and CMV-seropositive. Each CDR3 is given with its conserved first and last residue. D genes are given only for firm matches. Size tells how often a clone was seen (once, few, many) or the class of an expanded clone, and some rows leave it out.

TRBJ2-1 NA NA TRBV5-1 TGCGCCAGCAGCTTGACAGGGCCGTATGAGCAGTTCTTC CASSLTGPYEQFF
TRBJ2-7 TRBD1 NA TRBV13 TGTGCCAGCAGTCAAGAGGTTGGGACAGGGGGCCACGAGCAGTACTTC CASSQEVGTGGHEQYF
TRBJ1-2 NA NA TRBV19 TGTGCCAGTACCTCCGGGGGGGTAGGCTACACCTTC CASTSGGVGYTF
TRBJ2-5 NA NA TRBV6-1 TGTGCCAGCAGTGAAGGGTTTGGGGGGCATCGGGAGACCCAGTACTTC CASSEGFGGHRETQYF
TRBJ1-5 NA NA TRBV7-2 TGTGCCAGCAGCTTAGAGGGGGGACAGCCCCAGCATTTT CASSLEGGQPQHF
TRBJ1-1 NA NA TRBV7-9 TGTGCCAGCAGCTTAAGGGGGGGTCCGTTCGGAGCTTTCTTT CASSLRGGPFGAFF
TRBJ2-7 NA NA TRBV25-1 TGTGCCAGCAGGCCCCCCGGCAGGGAGTCGCGGTACTTC CASRPPGRESRYF
TRBJ2-1 TRBD2 many TRBV5-4 TGTGCCAGCAGCGAGAGGGGGGCGGGAGGTCGCCCCCATGAGCAGTTCTTC CASSERGAGGRPHEQFF
TRBJ1-5 NA NA TRBV18 TGTGCCAGCTCACCACAATCAGGTAGGGATCAGCCCCAGCATTTT CASSPQSGRDQPQHF
TRBJ1-4 NA NA TRBV9 TGTGCCAGCAGCGTTTGGAAAGGGGTGAATGAAAAACTGTTTTTT CASSVWKGVNEKLFF
TRBJ2-7 NA NA TRBV25-1 TGTGCCAGCAGTGGGGTAAGGGGGACCTACGAGCAGTACTTC CASSGVRGTYEQYF
TRBJ2-7 TRBD1 few TRBV6-5 TGTGCCAGCAGTTACTCGGCCGACAGGGGCTACGAGCAGTACTTC CASSYSADRGYEQYF
TRBJ2-2 TRBD1 NA TRBV9 TGTGCCAGCAGCGTAACGGGGACAGCCGGGGAGCTGTTTTTT CASSVTGTAGELFF
TRBJ2-2 TRBD2 NA TRBV7-9 TGTGCCAGCAGCCCCGTTAGCGGGAGCGCCGGGGAGCTGTTTTTT CASSPVSGSAGELFF
TRBJ2-6 NA NA TRBV5-1 TGCGCCAGCAGCTTGGAAGGGAGCTCTGGGGCCAACGTCCTGACTTTC CASSLEGSSGANVLTF
TRBJ2-3 TRBD2 NA TRBV6-5 TGTGCCAGCAGTTACGTTTTTACTAGCGGCACAGATACGCAGTATTTT CASSYVFTSGTDTQYF
TRBJ2-1 TRBD1 once TRBV2 TGTGCCAGCAGTTACGACAGGGCCGGTCTGCCCGAGCAGTTCTTC CASSYDRAGLPEQFF
TRBJ1-2 NA NA TRBV4-3 TGCGCCAGCAGCCAAGAGGGGGGGTATGGCTACACCTTC CASSQEGGYGYTF
TRBJ1-1 NA NA TRBV7-3 TGTGCCAGCAGCTTAACGAGGGAAGGTCAAGCTTTCTTT CASSLTREGQAFF
TRBJ1-2 NA NA TRBV25-1 TGTGCCAGCAGTGTGGGACTTAACTATGGCTACACCTTC CASSVGLNYGYTF
TRBJ2-7 TRBD1 once TRBV10-2 TGCGCCAGCCGACCGGGACAGGGGGCTGCGTACGAGCAGTACTTC CASRPGQGAAYEQYF
TRBJ2-1 NA NA TRBV4-3 TGCGCCAGCAGCCAAGGTCTGAGCTCCTACAATGAGCAGTTCTTC CASSQGLSSYNEQFF
TRBJ2-2 NA NA TRBV28 TGTGCCAGCGGGTGGGGGGAGTTCCCCCGGGACACCGGGGAGCTGTTTTTT CASGWGEFPRDTGELFF
TRBJ1-2 NA NA TRBV2 TGTGCCAGCAGTCAACAGGGTTCCCTGAGCTATGGCTACACCTTC CASSQQGSLSYGYTF
TRBJ2-7 TRBD2 NA TRBV30 TGTGCCTGGAGTACCCACCCCGGACTAGCGGCAATGTACGAGCAGTACTTC CAWSTHPGLAAMYEQYF
TRBJ2-5 NA NA TRBV20-1 TGCAGTGCCCGCGACCCTGTGACCCAGTACTTC CSARDPVTQYF
TRBJ2-7 NA NA TRBV19 TGTGCCAGTAGTATTGGCAGGGGGGGTCCCTACGAGCAGTACTTC CASSIGRGGPYEQYF
TRBJ2-7 NA NA TRBV2 TGTGCCAGCTGTGGGATAACCTACGAGCAGTACTTC CASCGITYEQYF
TRBJ1-5 NA NA TRBV6-5 TGTGCCAGCAGTTACATGGGCGGGGGTCAGCCCCAGCATTTT CASSYMGGGQPQHF
TRBJ1-2 TRBD1 NA TRBV5-1 TGCGCCAGCAGCCAAAACCGGGACAGGATCTATGGCTACACCTTC CASSQNRDRIYGYTF
TRBJ2-2 TRBD2 NA TRBV7-2 TGTGCCAGCAGCGCCAGGACTAGCTGGGGTGCCGGGGAGCTGTTTTTT CASSARTSWGAGELFF
TRBJ1-2 NA NA TRBV7-3 TGTGCCAGCAGCGAACTAGCGGGGGGAAATAGCTACACCTTC CASSELAGGNSYTF
TRBJ2-7 NA NA TRBV6-5 TGTGCCAGCAGAGCCGACGGGCCCTACGAGCAGTACTTC CASRADGPYEQYF
TRBJ2-3 NA NA TRBV2 TGTGCCAGCAGGGACGGGATCGTCACAGATACGCAGTATTTT CASRDGIVTDTQYF
TRBJ2-5 NA once TRBV4-3 TGCGCCAGCAGCCGGCCGTACTTC CASSRPYF
TRBJ1-5 NA NA TRBV2 TGTGCCAGCAGTGGTAGCCAGGGCAATCAGCCCCAGCATTTT CASSGSQGNQPQHF
TRBJ2-7 NA NA TRBV7-9 TGTGCCAGCAGCTGGGGGGACGGGACCTACGAGCAGTACTTC CASSWGDGTYEQYF
TRBJ2-7 NA NA TRBV29-1 TGCAGCGTTCTACAATCCGGAGGGGGCTACGAGCAGTACTTC CSVLQSGGGYEQYF
TRBJ2-7 TRBD2 NA TRBV10-3 TGTGCCATCAGTGATAGCGGGAGTTACGAGCAGTACTTC CAISDSGSYEQYF
TRBJ2-5 TRBD2 NA TRBV14 TGTGCCAGCAGCCAAGTTGGGAGGGAAGAGACCCAGTACTTC CASSQVGREETQYF
TRBJ2-7 TRBD1 NA TRBV10-3 TGTGCCGTTCGCGGGACAGGGTACCCCTACGAGCAGTACTTC CAVRGTGYPYEQYF
TRBJ2-1 TRBD1 NA TRBV30 TGTGCCTGCCGGGACAGGGAGTACAATGAGCAGTTCTTC CACRDREYNEQFF
TRBJ1-2 NA NA TRBV6-5 TGTGCCAGCAGTTCTCGGGGGCCTGGGGGCTACACCTTC CASSSRGPGGYTF
TRBJ2-3 TRBD1 NA TRBV7-2 TGTGCCAGCAGCCCCCGCCGACAGGGGGCCACAGATACGCAGTATTTT CASSPRRQGATDTQYF